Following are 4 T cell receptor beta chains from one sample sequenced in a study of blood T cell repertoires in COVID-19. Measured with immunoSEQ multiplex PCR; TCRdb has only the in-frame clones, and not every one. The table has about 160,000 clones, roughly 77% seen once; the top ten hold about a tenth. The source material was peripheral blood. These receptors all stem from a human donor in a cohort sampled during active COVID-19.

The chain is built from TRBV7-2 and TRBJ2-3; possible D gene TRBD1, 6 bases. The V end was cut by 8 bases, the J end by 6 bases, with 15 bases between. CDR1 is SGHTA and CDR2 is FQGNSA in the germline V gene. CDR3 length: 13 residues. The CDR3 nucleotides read TGTGCCAGCCAGGACAGATATCGGGATACGCAGTATTTT. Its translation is CASQDRYRDTQYF.

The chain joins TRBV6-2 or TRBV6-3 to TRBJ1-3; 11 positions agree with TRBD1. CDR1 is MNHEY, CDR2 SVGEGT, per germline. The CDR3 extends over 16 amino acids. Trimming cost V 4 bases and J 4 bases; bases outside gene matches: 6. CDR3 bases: TGTGCCAGCAGTTCTGGACAGGGGGCTTCCGGAAACACCATATATTTT. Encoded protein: CASSSGQGASGNTIYF.

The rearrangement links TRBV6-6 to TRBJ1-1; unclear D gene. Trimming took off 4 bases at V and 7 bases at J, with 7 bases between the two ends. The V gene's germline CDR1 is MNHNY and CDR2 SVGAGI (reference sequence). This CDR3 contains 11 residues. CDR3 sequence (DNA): TGTGCCAGCAGTTTGGGCAGTGAAGCTTTCTTT. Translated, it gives CASSLGSEAFF.

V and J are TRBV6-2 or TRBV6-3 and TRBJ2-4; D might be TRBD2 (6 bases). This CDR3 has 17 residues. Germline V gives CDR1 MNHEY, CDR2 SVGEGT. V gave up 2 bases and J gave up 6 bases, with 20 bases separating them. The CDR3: CASSYAGRTKKANIQYF. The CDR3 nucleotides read TGTGCCAGCAGTTACGCGGGGCGGACGAAAAAAGCAAACATTCAGTACTTC.